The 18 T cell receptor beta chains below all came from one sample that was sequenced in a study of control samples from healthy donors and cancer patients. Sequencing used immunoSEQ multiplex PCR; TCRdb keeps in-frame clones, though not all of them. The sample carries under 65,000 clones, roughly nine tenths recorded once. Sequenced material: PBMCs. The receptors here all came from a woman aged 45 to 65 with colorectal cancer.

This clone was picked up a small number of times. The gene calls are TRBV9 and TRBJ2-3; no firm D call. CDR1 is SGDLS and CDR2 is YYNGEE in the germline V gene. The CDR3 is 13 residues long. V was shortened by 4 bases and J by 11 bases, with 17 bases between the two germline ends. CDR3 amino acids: CASSPLVGHEQYF. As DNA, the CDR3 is TGTGCCAGCAGCCCCCTTGTCGGGCACGAGCAGTATTTT.

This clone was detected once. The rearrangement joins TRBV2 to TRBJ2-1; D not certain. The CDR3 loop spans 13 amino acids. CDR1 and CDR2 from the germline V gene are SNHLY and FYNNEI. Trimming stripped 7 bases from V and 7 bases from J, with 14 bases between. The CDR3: CASKDYGWNEQFF. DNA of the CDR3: TGTGCCAGCAAAGATTACGGTTGGAATGAGCAGTTCTTC.

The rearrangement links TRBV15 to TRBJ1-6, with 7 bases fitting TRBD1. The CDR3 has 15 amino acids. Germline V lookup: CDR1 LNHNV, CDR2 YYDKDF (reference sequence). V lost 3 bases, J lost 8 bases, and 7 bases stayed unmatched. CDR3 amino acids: CATSREQGNYSPLHF. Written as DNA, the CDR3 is TGTGCCACCAGCAGGGAACAGGGGAATTATTCACCCCTCCACTTT. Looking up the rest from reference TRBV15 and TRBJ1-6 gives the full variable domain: DAMVIQNPRYQVTQFGKPVTLSCSQTLNHNVMYWYQQKSSQAPKLLFHYYDKDFNNEADTPDNFQSRRPNTSFCFLDIRSPGLGDTAMYLCATSREQGNYSPLHFGNGTRLTVT.

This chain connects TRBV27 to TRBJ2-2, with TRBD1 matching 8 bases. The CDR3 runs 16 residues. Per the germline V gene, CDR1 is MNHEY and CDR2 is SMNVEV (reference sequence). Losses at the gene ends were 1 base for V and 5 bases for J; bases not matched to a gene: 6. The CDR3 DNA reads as TGTGCCAGCAGTTTATGGACAGGGTTATGGACCGGGGAGCTGTTTTTT. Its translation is CASSLWTGLWTGELFF.

CDR3 protein: CASSLGNGNTIYF. The CDR3 DNA reads TGCGCCAGCAGCTTGGGGAATGGAAACACCATATATTTT. This sequence joins TRBV5-1 and TRBJ1-3; D call uncertain. The germline V and J ends were trimmed by 0 bases and 3 bases, with 4 bases remaining between them. The germline V gene has CDR1 SGHRS and CDR2 YFSETQ. CDR3 size: 13 residues.

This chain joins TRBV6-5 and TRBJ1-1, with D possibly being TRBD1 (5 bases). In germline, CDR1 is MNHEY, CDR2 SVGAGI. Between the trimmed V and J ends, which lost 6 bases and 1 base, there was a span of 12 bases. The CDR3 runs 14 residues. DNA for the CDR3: TGTGCCAGCAGCCGTGGCAGGGCGAACACTGAAGCTTTCTTT. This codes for CASSRGRANTEAFF.

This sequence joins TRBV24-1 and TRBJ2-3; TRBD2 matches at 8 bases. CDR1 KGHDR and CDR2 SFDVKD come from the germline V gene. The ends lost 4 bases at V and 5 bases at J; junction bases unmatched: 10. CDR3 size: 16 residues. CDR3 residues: CATSDPKRGWGDTQYF. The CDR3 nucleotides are TGTGCCACCAGTGACCCAAAGCGGGGGTGGGGAGATACGCAGTATTTT.

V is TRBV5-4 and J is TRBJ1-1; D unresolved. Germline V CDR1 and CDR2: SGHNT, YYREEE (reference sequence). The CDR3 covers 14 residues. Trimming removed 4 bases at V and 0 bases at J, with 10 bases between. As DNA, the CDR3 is TGTGCCAGCAGCCCCGGCGGACTGAACACTGAAGCTTTCTTT. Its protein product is CASSPGGLNTEAFF.

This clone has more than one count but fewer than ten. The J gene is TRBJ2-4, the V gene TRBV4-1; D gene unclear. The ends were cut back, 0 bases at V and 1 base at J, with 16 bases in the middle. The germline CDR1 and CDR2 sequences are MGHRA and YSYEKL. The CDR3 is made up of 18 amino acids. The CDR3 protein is CASSQDIEPVLAKNIQYF. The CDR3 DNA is TGCGCCAGCAGCCAAGATATAGAGCCAGTCTTGGCCAAAAACATTCAGTACTTC.

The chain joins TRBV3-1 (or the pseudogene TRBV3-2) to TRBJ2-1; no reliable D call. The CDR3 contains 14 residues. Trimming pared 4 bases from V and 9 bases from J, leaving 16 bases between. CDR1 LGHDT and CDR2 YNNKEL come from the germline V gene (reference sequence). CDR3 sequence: CASSLSGDVPEQFF. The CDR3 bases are TGTGCCAGCAGCCTTTCCGGCGACGTCCCTGAGCAGTTCTTC.

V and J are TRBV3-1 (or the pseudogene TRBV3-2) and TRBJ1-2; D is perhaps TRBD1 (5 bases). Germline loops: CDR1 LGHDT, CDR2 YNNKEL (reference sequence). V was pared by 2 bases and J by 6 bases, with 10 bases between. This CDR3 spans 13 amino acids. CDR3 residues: CASSQQGRNGYTF. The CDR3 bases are TGTGCCAGCAGCCAACAGGGTCGTAATGGCTACACCTTC.

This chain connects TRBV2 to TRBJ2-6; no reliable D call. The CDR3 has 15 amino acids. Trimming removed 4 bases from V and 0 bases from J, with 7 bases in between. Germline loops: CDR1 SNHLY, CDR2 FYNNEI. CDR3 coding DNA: TGTGCCAGCAGTGTATCGCGCTCTGGGGCCAACGTCCTGACTTTC. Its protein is CASSVSRSGANVLTF.

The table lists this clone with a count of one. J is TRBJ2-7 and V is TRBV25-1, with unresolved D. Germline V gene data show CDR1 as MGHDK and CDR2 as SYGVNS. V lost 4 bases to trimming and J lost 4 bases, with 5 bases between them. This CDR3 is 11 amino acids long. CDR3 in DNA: TGTGCCAGCAGTGGCAAGTACGAGCAGTACTTC. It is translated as CASSGKYEQYF.

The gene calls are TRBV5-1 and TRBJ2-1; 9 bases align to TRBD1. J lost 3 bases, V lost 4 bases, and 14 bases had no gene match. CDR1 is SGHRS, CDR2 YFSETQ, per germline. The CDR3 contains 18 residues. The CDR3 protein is CASSRSPRTGGDYNEQFF. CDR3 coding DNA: TGCGCCAGCAGCCGTAGTCCAAGAACAGGGGGCGACTACAATGAGCAGTTCTTC.

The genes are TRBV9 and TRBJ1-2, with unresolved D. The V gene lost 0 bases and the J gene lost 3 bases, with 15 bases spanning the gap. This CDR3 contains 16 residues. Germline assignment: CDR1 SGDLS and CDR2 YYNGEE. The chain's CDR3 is CASSVAPGGQDYGYTF. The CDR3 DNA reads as TGTGCCAGCAGCGTAGCTCCGGGCGGGCAGGACTATGGCTACACCTTC. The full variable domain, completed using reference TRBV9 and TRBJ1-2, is DSGVTQTPKHLITATGQRVTLRCSPRSGDLSVYWYQQSLDQGLQFLIQYYNGEERAKGNILERFSAQQFPDLHSELNLSSLELGDSALYFCASSVAPGGQDYGYTFGSGTRLTVV.

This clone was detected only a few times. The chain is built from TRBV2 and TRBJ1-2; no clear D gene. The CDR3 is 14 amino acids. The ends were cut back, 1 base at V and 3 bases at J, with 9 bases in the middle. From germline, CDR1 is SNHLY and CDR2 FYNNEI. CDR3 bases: TGTGCCAGCAGTGAAGACCCCAGATACTATGGCTACACCTTC. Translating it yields CASSEDPRYYGYTF.

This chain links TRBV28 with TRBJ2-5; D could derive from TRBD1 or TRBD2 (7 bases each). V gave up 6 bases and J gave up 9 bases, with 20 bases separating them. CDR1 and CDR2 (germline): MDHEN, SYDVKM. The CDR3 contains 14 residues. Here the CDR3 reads CASSPTTGRGAQYF. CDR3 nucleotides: TGTGCCAGCAGCCCCACGACAGGGAGGGGGGCCCAGTACTTC.

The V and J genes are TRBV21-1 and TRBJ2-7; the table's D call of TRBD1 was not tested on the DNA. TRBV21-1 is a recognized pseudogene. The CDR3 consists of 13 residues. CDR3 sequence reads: CASSKGTYYEQYF. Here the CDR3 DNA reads TGTGCCAGCAGCAAAGGGACATACTACGAGCAGTACTTC.